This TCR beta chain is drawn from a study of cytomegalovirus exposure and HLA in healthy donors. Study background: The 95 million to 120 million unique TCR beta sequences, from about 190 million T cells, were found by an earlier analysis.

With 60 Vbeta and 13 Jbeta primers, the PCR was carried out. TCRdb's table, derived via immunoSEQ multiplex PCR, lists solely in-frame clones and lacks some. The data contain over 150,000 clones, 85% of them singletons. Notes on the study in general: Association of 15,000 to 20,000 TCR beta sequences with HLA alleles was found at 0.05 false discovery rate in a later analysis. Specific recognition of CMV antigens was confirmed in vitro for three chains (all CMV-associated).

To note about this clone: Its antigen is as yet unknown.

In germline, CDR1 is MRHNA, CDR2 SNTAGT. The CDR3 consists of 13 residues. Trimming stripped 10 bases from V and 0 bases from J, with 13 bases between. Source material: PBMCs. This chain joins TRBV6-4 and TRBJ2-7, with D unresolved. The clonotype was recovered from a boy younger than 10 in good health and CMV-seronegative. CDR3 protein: CATEDLYSYEQYV. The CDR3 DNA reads TGTGCCACAGAGGATCTTTACTCCTACGAGCAGTACGTC.